The 23 T cell receptor beta chains listed next were all sequenced from one sample in a study of T cell changes during pregnancy in multiple sclerosis (dated by TCRdb to the late 2010s). The library was built by means of the immunoSEQ multiplex PCR assay. The source is immuneACCESS, and TCRdb retained only in-frame sequences with V and J called. Part of the clones is not carried over; for the studies checked, unresolved V genes explain less than half of this, and the remainder is unexplained. This sample gives 100,000 or so clones in total; about 90% of them show up just once. The top ten clonotypes cover 3.1% of the sample. Source: peripheral blood, taken in the second trimester of pregnancy. Receptor source: a female donor with multiple sclerosis, enrolled in a pregnancy study.

The chain carries TRBV2 and TRBJ2-5, with a possible D match to TRBD2 (5 bases). CDR3 length: 14 amino acids. V lost 10 bases to trimming and J lost 3 bases, with 18 bases between them. In germline, CDR1 is SNHLY, CDR2 FYNNEI. CDR3 DNA: TGTGCCACCCTCCGGAGGCCGAAAGAAGAGACCCAGTACTTC. Encoded protein: CATLRRPKEETQYF.

The chain couples TRBV7-6 to TRBJ2-1; D is possibly TRBD2 (5 bases). The V gene lost 4 bases and the J gene lost 4 bases, with 8 bases spanning the gap. The CDR3 contains 13 residues. From germline, CDR1 is SGHVS and CDR2 FNYEAQ. Written as DNA, the CDR3 is TGTGCCAGCAGCTCCGGGAATTACAATGAGCAGTTCTTC. This sequence encodes CASSSGNYNEQFF.

The chain recombines TRBV28 with TRBJ1-1; possibly TRBD1 for D (5 bases). Trimming took off 3 bases at V and 1 base at J, with 12 bases between the two ends. CDR3 size: 15 residues. Per germline, CDR1 MDHEN and CDR2 SYDVKM. CDR3: CASSFGRGGNTEAFF. The CDR3 DNA sequence: TGTGCCAGCAGTTTCGGGCGGGGGGGGAACACTGAAGCTTTCTTT.

This chain links TRBV29-1 with TRBJ2-1; D is ambiguous. Germline-derived CDR1 and CDR2 are SQVTM and ANQGSEA. This CDR3 is built from 13 residues. V dropped 0 bases and J dropped 9 bases, with 12 bases sitting between them. The CDR3 protein is CSVEDLIGGEQFF. The DNA of the CDR3 is TGCAGCGTTGAAGACCTTATTGGCGGTGAGCAGTTCTTC.

This chain joins TRBV9 and TRBJ1-2; 9 bases fit TRBD1. This CDR3 region has 15 residues. The germline CDR1 and CDR2 sequences are SGDLS and YYNGEE. J gave up 4 bases and V 3 bases, and 7 bases lay outside the gene matches. The CDR3 region has the DNA TGTGCCAGCAGCGCCAGGGACAGGGAGGGCTATGGCTACACCTTC. Translation gives CASSARDREGYGYTF.

This sequence joins TRBV5-4 and TRBJ2-5, with TRBD2 matching 14 bases. Germline assignment: CDR1 SGHNT and CDR2 YYREEE (reference sequence). V gave up 4 bases and J gave up 4 bases; unmatched junction bases: 3. This CDR3 has 15 residues. CDR3 sequence (DNA): TGTGCCAGCAGCGGGGGGACTAGCGGGAGAGAGACCCAGTACTTC. This encodes CASSGGTSGRETQYF.

The chain links TRBV5-1 to TRBJ2-1, with D unresolved. The CDR3 length is 14 residues. Germline V gene sequence: CDR1 SGHRS, CDR2 YFSETQ. Trimming took off 2 bases at V and 7 bases at J, with 13 bases between the two ends. CDR3 nucleotides: TGCGCCAGCAGCTTCGGCGGAGTTTCTAATGAGCAGTTCTTC. It encodes CASSFGGVSNEQFF.

The chain couples TRBV5-1 to TRBJ2-1, with D possibly matching TRBD2 (5 bases). Germline assignment: CDR1 SGHRS and CDR2 YFSETQ. The V and J ends lost 1 base and 7 bases respectively, with 15 bases between them. This CDR3 is built from 15 residues. As DNA, the CDR3 is TGCGCCAGCAGCTTGTTGGGAGTTGGGGATAATGAGCAGTTCTTC. It codes for CASSLLGVGDNEQFF.

The rearrangement links TRBV7-9 to TRBJ1-3; D may be TRBD1 (5 bases). CDR1 SEHNR and CDR2 FQNEAQ come from the germline V gene (reference sequence). This CDR3 is built from 15 residues. Trimming took 2 bases from V and 0 from J, leaving 8 bases between them. The CDR3 is CASSLPRVSGNTIYF. CDR3 sequence (DNA): TGTGCCAGCAGCTTACCCAGGGTCTCTGGAAACACCATATATTTT.

This clone was detected a few times. The V call is TRBV30, the J call TRBJ1-5; D not resolved. V was trimmed by 1 base and J by 4 bases, leaving 5 bases between them. The CDR3 sequence is 12 residues long. Germline CDR1 reads GTSNPN; CDR2 reads SVGIG (reference sequence). CDR3 DNA sequence: TGTGCCTGGAGTGGTCAGAATCAGCCCCAGCATTTT. Amino acids: CAWSGQNQPQHF.

The chain has TRBV5-1 and TRBJ1-1; TRBD1 aligns across 9 bases. CDR3 length: 18 amino acids. With 2 bases clipped from V and 0 bases from J, the junction kept 11 bases outside the gene matches. Germline V gene sequence: CDR1 SGHRS, CDR2 YFSETQ. CDR3 loop: CASSFWTGADDLNTEAFF. The CDR3 DNA reads as TGCGCCAGCAGCTTCTGGACAGGGGCCGACGACTTGAACACTGAAGCTTTCTTT.

The chain links TRBV7-8 to TRBJ2-5, with TRBD2 identical over 10 bases. Germline V gives CDR1 SGHVS, CDR2 FQNEAQ. V trimming: 0 bases; J trimming: 4 bases; junction bases outside the gene matches: 5. CDR3 length equals 16 residues. CDR3 protein: CASSLAEAGGAETQYF. In DNA form, the CDR3 reads TGTGCCAGCAGCTTAGCGGAAGCGGGAGGGGCAGAGACCCAGTACTTC.

For this clone: This sample includes further DNA sequences coding for the same CDR3. The V gene is TRBV28, the J gene TRBJ2-7; a possible D gene is TRBD1 (5 bases). V lost 2 bases to trimming and J lost 0 bases, with 5 bases between them. The V gene's germline CDR1 is MDHEN and CDR2 SYDVKM. The CDR3 totals 13 residues. The CDR3 DNA follows: TGTGCCAGCAGTTTAACAGGCTCCTACGAGCAGTACTTC. Protein: CASSLTGSYEQYF.

This sequence joins TRBV12-5 and TRBJ2-7, with TRBD2 as a possible D gene (7 bases). The CDR3 extends over 13 amino acids. From germline, CDR1 is LGHNT and CDR2 FRNRAP. V was cut by 6 bases and J by 5 bases, with 14 bases left in between. The CDR3 DNA sequence: TGTGCTAGTGGCCTAGGGGGGGGTCACGAGCAGTACTTC. As protein: CASGLGGGHEQYF.

The V call is TRBV18, the J call TRBJ2-7; perhaps TRBD1 as D (5 bases). Deletions cut 1 base from V and 5 bases from J, with 15 bases between. Germline V gene data show CDR1 as KGHSH and CDR2 as LQKENI. The CDR3 is made up of 15 amino acids. CDR3 amino acids: CASSPRGGSLDEQYF. The CDR3 nucleotides read TGTGCCAGCTCACCACGGGGCGGCAGCCTGGACGAGCAGTACTTC.

V gene TRBV19 combines with J gene TRBJ1-1; possibly TRBD1 for D (5 bases). The V gene's germline CDR1 is LNHDA and CDR2 SQIVND (reference sequence). Deletions cut 0 bases from V and 9 bases from J, with 8 bases between. CDR3 length equals 12 residues. The CDR3 spells CASSIEGLKAFF. CDR3 sequence (DNA): TGTGCCAGTAGTATAGAGGGACTGAAAGCTTTCTTT.

This chain joins TRBV11-3 and TRBJ2-1, with 9 nucleotides matching TRBD1. The V segment lost 5 bases and the J segment 8 bases; nucleotides outside the gene matches: 7. Germline V gene sequence: CDR1 SGHNT, CDR2 YENEEA. This CDR3 comprises 14 residues. CDR3 DNA sequence: TGTGCCAGCAGCACCGGGACAGGGACGGATGAGCAGTTCTTC. Protein product: CASSTGTGTDEQFF.

This clone appeared a single time. This chain connects TRBV30 to TRBJ2-1; weak D call: TRBD1 (6 bases). The CDR3 totals 15 residues. Per the germline V gene, CDR1 is GTSNPN and CDR2 is SVGIG (reference sequence). V was shortened by 0 bases and J by 10 bases, with 19 bases between the two germline ends. CDR3 amino acids: CAWSVYFQGPVEQFF. The CDR3 region has the DNA TGTGCCTGGAGTGTGTACTTTCAGGGGCCGGTGGAGCAGTTCTTC.

The CDR3 loop is CASSLQGAPNEQYF. The DNA for the CDR3 is TGTGCCAGTTCGCTACAGGGGGCACCAAACGAGCAGTACTTC. The chain uses TRBV19 and TRBJ2-7; 9 positions agree with TRBD1. The CDR3 contains 14 residues. Trimming at V came to 8 bases and at J to 5 bases, leaving 10 bases not matched to a gene. Germline lookup yields CDR1 LNHDA and CDR2 SQIVND (reference sequence).

The chain is built from TRBV12-5 and TRBJ2-1; D perhaps matches TRBD2 (6 bases). Germline V CDR1 and CDR2: LGHNT, FRNRAP. V was shortened by 6 bases and J by 0 bases, with 15 bases between the two germline ends. The CDR3 length is 16 residues. The CDR3 nucleotides read TGTGCTAGTGGGTTTAGCGGCCCGAGCTCCTACAATGAGCAGTTCTTC. It specifies CASGFSGPSSYNEQFF.

V and J are TRBV7-2 and TRBJ2-1, with a possible D match to TRBD2 (6 bases). Germline assignment: CDR1 SGHTA and CDR2 FQGNSA. V was shortened by 6 bases and J by 5 bases, with 20 bases between the two germline ends. The CDR3 length is 16 residues. DNA of the CDR3: TGTGCCAGCAGTCCTGTTAGCGGAACCCCGAACAATGAGCAGTTCTTC. Its translation is CASSPVSGTPNNEQFF.

The chain employs TRBV6-1 and TRBJ1-5; 8 bases line up with TRBD1. Germline loops: CDR1 MNHNS, CDR2 SASEGT. V dropped 2 bases and J dropped 4; count of bases not matched to a gene: 13. This CDR3 spans 18 amino acids. CDR3 coding DNA: TGTGCCAGCAGTGAAAGGGGGCTGGACAGGGCCCTAAATCAGCCCCAGCATTTT. This sequence encodes CASSERGLDRALNQPQHF.

The chain joins TRBV28 to TRBJ2-5, with TRBD2 matching over 8 bases. CDR1 is MDHEN and CDR2 is SYDVKM in the germline V gene. The junction had 9 bases not matched to a gene; V was cut back by 4 bases and J by 2 bases. This CDR3 contains 16 residues. The CDR3 region has the DNA TGTGCCAGCAGTTCCGGACTAGCCATAACTCAAGAGACCCAGTACTTC. This gives the protein CASSSGLAITQETQYF.